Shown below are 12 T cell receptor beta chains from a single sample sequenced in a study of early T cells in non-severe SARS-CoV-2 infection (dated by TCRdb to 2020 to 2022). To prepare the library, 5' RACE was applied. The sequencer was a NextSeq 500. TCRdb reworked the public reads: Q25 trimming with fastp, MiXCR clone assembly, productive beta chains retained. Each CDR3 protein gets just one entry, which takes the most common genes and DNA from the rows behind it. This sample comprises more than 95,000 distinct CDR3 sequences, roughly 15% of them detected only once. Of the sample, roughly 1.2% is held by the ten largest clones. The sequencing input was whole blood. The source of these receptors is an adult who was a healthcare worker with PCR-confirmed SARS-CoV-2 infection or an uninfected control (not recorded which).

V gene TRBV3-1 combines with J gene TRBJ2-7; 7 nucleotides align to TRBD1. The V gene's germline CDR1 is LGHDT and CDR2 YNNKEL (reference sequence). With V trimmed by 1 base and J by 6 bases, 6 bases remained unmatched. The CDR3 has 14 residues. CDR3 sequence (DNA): TGTGCCAGCAGCCAAGCTGAGGGGGCATCCGAGCAGTACTTC. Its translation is CASSQAEGASEQYF.

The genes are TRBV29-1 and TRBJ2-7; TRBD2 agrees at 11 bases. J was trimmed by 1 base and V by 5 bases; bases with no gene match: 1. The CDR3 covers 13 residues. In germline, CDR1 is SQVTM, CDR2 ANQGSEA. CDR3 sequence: CSVSSGRSYEQYF. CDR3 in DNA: TGCAGCGTTTCTAGCGGGAGGTCCTACGAGCAGTACTTC.

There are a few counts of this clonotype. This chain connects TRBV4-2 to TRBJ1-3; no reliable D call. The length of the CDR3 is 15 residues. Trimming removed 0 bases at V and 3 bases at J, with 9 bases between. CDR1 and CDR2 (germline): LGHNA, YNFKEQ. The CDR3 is CASSQDQSGGNTIYF. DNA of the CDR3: TGTGCCAGCAGCCAAGATCAGTCAGGTGGAAACACCATATATTTT.

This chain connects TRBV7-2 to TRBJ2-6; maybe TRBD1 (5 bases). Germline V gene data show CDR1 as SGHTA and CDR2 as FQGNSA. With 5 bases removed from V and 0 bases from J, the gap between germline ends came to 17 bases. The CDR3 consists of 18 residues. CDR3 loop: CASSKTAPVASGANVLTF. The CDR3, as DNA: TGTGCCAGCAGCAAGACAGCACCAGTTGCCTCTGGGGCCAACGTCCTGACTTTC.

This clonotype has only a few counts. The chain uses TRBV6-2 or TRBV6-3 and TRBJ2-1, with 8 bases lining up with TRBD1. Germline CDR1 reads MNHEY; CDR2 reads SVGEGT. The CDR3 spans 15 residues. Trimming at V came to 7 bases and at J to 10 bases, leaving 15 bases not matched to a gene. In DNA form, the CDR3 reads TGTGCCAGCACTATTACCCCGGACAGGGTTGGCGAGCAGTTCTTC. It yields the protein CASTITPDRVGEQFF.

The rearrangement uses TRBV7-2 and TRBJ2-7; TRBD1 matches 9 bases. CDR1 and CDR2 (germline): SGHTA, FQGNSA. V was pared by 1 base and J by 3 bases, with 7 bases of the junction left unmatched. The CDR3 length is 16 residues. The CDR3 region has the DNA TGTGCCAGCAGCTTAGTTACAGGGGGCTCTCTCTACGAGCAGTACTTC. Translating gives CASSLVTGGSLYEQYF.

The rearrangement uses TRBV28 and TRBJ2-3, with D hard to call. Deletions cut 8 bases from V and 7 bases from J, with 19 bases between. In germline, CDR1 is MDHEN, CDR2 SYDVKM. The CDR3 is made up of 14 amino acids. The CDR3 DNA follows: TGTGCCAGCTTAACAGCATTACAAATGAATACGCAGTATTTT. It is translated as CASLTALQMNTQYF.

The CDR3 loop is CATSRRNGGVVEQYF. The CDR3 DNA reads TGTGCCACCAGCAGACGGAACGGTGGAGTCGTGGAGCAGTACTTC. This chain links TRBV15 with TRBJ2-7; D unclear. Between the trimmed V and J ends, which lost 2 bases and 7 bases, there was a span of 18 bases. This CDR3 is 15 amino acids long. Germline V gene lookup returns CDR1 LNHNV and CDR2 YYDKDF (reference sequence). The complete variable domain, with remaining parts taken from reference TRBV15 and TRBJ2-7, reads DAMVIQNPRYQVTQFGKPVTLSCSQTLNHNVMYWYQQKSSQAPKLLFHYYDKDFNNEADTPDNFQSRRPNTSFCFLDIRSPGLGDTAMYLCATSRRNGGVVEQYFGPGTRLTVT.

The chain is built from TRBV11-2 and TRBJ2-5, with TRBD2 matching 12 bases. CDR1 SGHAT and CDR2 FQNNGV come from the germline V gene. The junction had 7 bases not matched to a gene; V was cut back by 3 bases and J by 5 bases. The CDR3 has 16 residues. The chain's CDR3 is CASSFLTSGSGETQYF. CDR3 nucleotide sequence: TGTGCCAGCAGCTTTCTGACTAGCGGGAGCGGGGAGACCCAGTACTTC.

The CDR3 reads CSASSQGRKQETQYF. The DNA of the CDR3 is TGCAGTGCTAGTTCCCAGGGACGGAAGCAAGAGACCCAGTACTTC. The rearrangement joins TRBV20-1 to TRBJ2-5; tentatively, D is TRBD1 or TRBD2 (5 bases each). From germline, CDR1 is DFQATT and CDR2 SNEGSKA (reference sequence). This CDR3 is 15 amino acids long. V shed 3 bases and J shed 2 bases, with 16 bases lying between them.

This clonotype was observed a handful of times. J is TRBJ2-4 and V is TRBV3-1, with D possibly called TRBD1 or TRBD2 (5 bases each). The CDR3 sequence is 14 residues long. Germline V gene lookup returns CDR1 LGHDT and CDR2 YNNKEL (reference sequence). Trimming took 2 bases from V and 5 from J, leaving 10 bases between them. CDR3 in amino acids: CASSQQGVENIQYF. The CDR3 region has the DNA TGTGCCAGCAGCCAACAGGGAGTAGAAAACATTCAGTACTTC. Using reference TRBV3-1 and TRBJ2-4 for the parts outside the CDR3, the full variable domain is DTAVSQTPKYLVTQMGNDKSIKCEQNLGHDTMYWYKQDSKKFLKIMFSYNNKELIINETVPNRFSPKSPDKAHLNLHINSLELGDSAVYFCASSQQGVENIQYFGAGTRLSVL.

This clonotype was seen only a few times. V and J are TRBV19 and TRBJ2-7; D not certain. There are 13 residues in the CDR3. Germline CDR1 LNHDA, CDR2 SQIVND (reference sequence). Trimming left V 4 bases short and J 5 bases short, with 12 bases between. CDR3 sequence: CASSTNSGNEQYF. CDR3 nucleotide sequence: TGTGCCAGTAGTACAAACTCAGGTAACGAGCAGTACTTC.